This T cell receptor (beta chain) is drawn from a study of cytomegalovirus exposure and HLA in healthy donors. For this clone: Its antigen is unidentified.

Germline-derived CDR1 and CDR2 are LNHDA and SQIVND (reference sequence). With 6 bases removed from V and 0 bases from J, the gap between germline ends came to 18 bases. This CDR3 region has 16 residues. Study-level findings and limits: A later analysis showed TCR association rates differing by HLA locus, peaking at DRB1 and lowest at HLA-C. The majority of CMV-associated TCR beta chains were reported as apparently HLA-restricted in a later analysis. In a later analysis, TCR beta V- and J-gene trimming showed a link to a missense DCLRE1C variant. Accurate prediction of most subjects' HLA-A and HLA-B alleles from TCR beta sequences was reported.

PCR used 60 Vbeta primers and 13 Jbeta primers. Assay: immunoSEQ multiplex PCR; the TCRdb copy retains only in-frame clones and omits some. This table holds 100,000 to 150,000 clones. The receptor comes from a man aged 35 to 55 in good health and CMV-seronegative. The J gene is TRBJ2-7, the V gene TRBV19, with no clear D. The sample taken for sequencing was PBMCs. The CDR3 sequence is CASSAWVARSSYEQYF. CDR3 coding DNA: TGTGCCAGTAGCGCGTGGGTCGCGAGGAGCTCCTACGAGCAGTACTTC.